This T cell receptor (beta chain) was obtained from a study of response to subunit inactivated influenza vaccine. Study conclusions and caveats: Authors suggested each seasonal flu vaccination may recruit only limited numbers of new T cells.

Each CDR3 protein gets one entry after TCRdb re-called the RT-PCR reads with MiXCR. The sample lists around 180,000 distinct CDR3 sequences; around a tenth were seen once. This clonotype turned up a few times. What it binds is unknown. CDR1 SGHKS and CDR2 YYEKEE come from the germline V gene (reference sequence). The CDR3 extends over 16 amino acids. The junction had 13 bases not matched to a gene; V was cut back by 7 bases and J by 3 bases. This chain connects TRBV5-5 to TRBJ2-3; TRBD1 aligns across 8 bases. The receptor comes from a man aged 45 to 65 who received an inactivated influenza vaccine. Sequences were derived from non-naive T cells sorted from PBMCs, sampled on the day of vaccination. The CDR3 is CASPGPGTGVTDTQYF. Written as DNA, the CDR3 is TGTGCCAGCCCTGGCCCCGGGACAGGAGTTACAGATACGCAGTATTTT.